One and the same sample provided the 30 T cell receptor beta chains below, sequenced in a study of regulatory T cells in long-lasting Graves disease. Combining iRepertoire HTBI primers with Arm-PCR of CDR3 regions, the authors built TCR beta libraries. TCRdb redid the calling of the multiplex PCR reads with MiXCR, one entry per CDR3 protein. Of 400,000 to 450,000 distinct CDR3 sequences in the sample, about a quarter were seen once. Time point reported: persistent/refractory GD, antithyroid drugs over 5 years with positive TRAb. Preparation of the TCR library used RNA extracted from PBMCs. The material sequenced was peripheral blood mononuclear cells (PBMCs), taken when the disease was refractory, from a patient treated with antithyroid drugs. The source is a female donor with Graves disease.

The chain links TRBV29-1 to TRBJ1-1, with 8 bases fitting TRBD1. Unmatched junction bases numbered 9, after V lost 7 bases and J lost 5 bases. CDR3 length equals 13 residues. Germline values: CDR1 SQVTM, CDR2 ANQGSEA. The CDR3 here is CSARGQEGTEAFF. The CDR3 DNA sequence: TGCAGCGCTAGGGGACAGGAGGGGACTGAAGCTTTCTTT.

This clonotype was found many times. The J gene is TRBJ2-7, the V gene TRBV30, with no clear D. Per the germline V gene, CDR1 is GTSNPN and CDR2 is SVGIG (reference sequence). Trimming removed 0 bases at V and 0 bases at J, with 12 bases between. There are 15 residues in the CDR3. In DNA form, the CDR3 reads TGTGCCTGGAGTGTAAGGCGTGGCAGCTCCTACGAGCAGTACTTC. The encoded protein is CAWSVRRGSSYEQYF.

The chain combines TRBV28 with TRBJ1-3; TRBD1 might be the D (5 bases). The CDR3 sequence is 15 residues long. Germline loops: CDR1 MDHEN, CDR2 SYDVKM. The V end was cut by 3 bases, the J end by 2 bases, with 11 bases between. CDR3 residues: CASSFSSRAGNTIYF. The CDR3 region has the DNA TGTGCCAGCAGTTTTTCGTCCAGGGCTGGAAACACCATATATTTT.

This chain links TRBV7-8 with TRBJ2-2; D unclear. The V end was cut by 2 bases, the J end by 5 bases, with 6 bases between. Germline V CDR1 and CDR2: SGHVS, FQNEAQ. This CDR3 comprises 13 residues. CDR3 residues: CASSLRQTGELFF. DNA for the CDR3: TGTGCCAGCAGCTTAAGGCAGACCGGGGAGCTGTTTTTT.

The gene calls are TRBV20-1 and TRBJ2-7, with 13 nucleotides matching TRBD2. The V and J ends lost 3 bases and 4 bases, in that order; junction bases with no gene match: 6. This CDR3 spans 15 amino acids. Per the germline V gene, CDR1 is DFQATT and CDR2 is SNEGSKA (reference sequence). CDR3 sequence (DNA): TGCAGTGCTAGGAGGACTAGCGGGAGTGATTACGAGCAGTACTTC. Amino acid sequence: CSARRTSGSDYEQYF.

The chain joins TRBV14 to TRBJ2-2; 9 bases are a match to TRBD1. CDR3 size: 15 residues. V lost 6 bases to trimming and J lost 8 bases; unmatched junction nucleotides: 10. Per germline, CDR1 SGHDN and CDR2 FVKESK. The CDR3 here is CASSPGTGHGGELFF. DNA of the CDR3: TGTGCCAGCAGTCCCGGGACAGGGCATGGAGGGGAGCTGTTTTTT.

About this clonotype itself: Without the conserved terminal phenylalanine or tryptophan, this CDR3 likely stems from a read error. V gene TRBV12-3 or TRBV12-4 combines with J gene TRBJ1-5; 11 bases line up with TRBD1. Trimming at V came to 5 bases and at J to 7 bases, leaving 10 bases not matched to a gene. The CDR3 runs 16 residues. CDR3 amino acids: CASSLRGGQGVQPQHS. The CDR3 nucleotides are TGTGCCAGCAGTCTACGAGGGGGACAGGGGGTACAGCCCCAGCATTCT.

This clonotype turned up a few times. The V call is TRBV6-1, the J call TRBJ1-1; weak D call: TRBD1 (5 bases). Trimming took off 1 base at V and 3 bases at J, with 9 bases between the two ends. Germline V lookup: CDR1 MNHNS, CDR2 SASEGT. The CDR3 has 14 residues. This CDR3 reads CASSEVSRDTEAFF. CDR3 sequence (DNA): TGTGCCAGCAGTGAAGTATCCAGGGACACTGAAGCTTTCTTT.

The CDR3 protein is CASSQMGELFF. The CDR3 region has the DNA TGTGCCAGCAGCCAAATGGGGGAGCTGTTTTTT. The V call is TRBV3-2, the J call TRBJ2-2. TRBV3-2 is termed a pseudogene. The length of the CDR3 is 11 residues.

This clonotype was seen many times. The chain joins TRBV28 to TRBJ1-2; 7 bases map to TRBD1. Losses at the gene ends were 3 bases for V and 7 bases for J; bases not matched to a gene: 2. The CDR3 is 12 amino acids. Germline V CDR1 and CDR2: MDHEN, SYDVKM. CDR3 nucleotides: TGTGCCAGCAGTTTGAGGGGGCTTGGCTACACCTTC. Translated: CASSLRGLGYTF.

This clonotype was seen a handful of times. The CDR3 protein is CASSWGRTAYTEAFF. The CDR3 region has the DNA TGTGCCAGCAGCTGGGGAAGGACAGCCTACACTGAAGCTTTCTTT. The V gene is TRBV5-6, the J gene TRBJ1-1, with TRBD1 as a possible D gene (6 bases). Germline-derived CDR1 and CDR2 are SGHDT and YYEEEE. The V end lost 3 bases, the J end lost 3 bases, and 15 bases lay between the germline ends. CDR3 length: 15 amino acids.

The CDR3 DNA follows: TGTGCCAGCAGCTTAGTTGCAGAAACTGAAGCTTTCTTT. Its translation is CASSLVAETEAFF. The chain couples TRBV7-2 to TRBJ1-1; D not resolved. The V end was cut by 1 base, the J end by 5 bases, with 8 bases between. CDR1 and CDR2 (germline): SGHTA, FQGNSA. There are 13 residues in the CDR3.

CDR3 region: CAISGGQGETQYF. CDR3 sequence (DNA): TGTGCCATCAGTGGAGGACAGGGAGAGACCCAGTACTTC. This chain connects TRBV10-3 to TRBJ2-5, with 8 bases that match TRBD1. The CDR3 spans 13 residues. Trimming at V came to 4 bases and at J to 4 bases, leaving 2 bases not matched to a gene. The germline gives CDR1 ENHRY, CDR2 SYGVKD.

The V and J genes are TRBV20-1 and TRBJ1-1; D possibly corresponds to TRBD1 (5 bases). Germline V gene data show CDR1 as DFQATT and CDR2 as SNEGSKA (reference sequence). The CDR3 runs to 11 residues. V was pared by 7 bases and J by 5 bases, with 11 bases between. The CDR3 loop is CSVRRGTEAFF. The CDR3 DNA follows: TGCAGTGTCAGACGGGGGACTGAAGCTTTCTTT.

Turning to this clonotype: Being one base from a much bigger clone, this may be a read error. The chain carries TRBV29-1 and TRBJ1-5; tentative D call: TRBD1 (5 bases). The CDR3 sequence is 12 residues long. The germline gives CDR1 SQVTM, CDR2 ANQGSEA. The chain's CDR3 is CGGGGGGQPQHF. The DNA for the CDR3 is TGCGGCGGCGGGGGAGGTGGCCAGCCCCAGCATTTT.

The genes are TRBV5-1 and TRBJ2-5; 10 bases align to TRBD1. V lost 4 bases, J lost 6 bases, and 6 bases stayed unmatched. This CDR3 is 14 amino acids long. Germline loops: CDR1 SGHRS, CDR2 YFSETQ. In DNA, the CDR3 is TGCGCCAGCAGCCCCGGGACAGGGGTGAAGACCCAGTACTTC. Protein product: CASSPGTGVKTQYF.

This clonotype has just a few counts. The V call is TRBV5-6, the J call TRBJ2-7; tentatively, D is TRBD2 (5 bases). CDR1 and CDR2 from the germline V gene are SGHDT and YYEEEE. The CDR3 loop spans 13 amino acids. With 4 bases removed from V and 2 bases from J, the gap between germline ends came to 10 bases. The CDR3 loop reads CASSGSVTYEQYF. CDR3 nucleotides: TGTGCCAGCAGCGGGAGTGTAACCTACGAGCAGTACTTC.

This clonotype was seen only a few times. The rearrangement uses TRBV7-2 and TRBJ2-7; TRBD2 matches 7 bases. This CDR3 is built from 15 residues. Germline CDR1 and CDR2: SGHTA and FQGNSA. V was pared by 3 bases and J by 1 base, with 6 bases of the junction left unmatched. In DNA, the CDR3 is TGTGCCAGCAGCTTGAGGCGGGAGACGTCCTACGAGCAGTACTTC. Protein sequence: CASSLRRETSYEQYF. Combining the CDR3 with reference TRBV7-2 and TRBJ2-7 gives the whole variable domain GAGVSQSPSNKVTEKGKDVELRCDPISGHTALYWYRQSLGQGLEFLIYFQGNSAPDKSGLPSDRFSAERTGGSVSTLTIQRTQQEDSAVYLCASSLRRETSYEQYFGPGTRLTVT.

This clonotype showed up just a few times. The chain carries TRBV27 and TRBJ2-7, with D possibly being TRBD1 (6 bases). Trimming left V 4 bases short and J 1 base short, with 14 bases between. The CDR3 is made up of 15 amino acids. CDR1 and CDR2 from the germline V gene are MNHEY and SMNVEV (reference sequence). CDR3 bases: TGTGCCAGCAGTTCCCCGGCAGGGGCATCCTACGAGCAGTACTTC. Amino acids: CASSSPAGASYEQYF.

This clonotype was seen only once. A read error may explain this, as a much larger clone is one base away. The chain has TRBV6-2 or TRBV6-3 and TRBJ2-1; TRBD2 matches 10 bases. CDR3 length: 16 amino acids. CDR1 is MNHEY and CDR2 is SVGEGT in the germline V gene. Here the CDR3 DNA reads TGTGCCAGCAGACCATATGGACTAGCGGAAGGCACTGAGCAGCTCTTC. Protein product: CASRPYGLAEGTEQLF.

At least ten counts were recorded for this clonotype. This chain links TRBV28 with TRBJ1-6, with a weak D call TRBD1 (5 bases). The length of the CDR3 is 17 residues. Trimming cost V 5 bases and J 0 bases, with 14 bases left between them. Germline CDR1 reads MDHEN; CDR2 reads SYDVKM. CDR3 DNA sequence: TGTGCCAGCAGTCTCGACAGCCTGAGCTCCTATAATTCACCCCTCCACTTT. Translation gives CASSLDSLSSYNSPLHF.

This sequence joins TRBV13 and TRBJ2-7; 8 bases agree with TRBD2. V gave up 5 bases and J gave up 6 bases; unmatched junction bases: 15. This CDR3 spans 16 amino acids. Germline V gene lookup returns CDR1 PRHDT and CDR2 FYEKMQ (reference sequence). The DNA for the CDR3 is TGTGCCAGCAGCGACCCGGAGGTAGCGGGATCGAGCGAGCAGTACTTC. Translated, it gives CASSDPEVAGSSEQYF.

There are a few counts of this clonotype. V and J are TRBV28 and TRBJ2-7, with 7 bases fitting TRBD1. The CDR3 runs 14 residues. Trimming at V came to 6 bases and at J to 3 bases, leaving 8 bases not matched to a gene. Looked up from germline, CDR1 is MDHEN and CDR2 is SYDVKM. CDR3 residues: CASRPPGTVYEQYF. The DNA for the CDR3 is TGTGCCAGCAGACCACCCGGGACAGTCTACGAGCAGTACTTC. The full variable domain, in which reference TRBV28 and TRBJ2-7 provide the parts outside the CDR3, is DVKVTQSSRYLVKRTGEKVFLECVQDMDHENMFWYRQDPGLGLRLIYFSYDVKMKEKGDIPEGYSVSREKKERFSLILESASTNQTSMYLCASRPPGTVYEQYFGPGTRLTVT.

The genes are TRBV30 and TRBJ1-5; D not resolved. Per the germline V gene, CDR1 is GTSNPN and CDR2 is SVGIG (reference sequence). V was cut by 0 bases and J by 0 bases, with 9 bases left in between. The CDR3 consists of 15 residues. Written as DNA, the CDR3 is TGTGCCTGGAGTGTATCCTCTGGTAGCAATCAGCCCCAGCATTTT. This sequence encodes CAWSVSSGSNQPQHF.

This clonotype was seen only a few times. CDR3 sequence (DNA): TGTGCCATCAGTGATATTGCAGGGGCAGCCAAAAACATTCAGTACTTC. Residues: CAISDIAGAAKNIQYF. This sequence joins TRBV10-3 and TRBJ2-4; D may be TRBD1 (6 bases). CDR1 is ENHRY and CDR2 is SYGVKD in the germline V gene. The CDR3 has 16 amino acids. V was shortened by 3 bases and J by 0 bases, with 12 bases between the two germline ends.

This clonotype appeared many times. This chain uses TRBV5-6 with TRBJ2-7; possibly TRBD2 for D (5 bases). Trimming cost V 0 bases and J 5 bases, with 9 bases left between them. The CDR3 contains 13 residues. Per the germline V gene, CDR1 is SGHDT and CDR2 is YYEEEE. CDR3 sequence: CASSLGGINEQYF. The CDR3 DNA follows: TGTGCCAGCAGCTTGGGAGGGATCAACGAGCAGTACTTC.

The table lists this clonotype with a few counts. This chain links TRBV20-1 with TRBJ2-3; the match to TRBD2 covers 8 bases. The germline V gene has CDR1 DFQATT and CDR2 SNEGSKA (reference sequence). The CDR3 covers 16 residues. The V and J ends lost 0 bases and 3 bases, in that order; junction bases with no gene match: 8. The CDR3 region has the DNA TGCAGTGCTAGAGATCCTTCTAGCGGGTCGACAGATACGCAGTATTTT. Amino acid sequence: CSARDPSSGSTDTQYF.

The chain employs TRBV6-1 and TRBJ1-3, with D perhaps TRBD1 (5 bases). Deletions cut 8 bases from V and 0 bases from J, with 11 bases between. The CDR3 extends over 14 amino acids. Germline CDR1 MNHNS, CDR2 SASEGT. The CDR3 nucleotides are TGTGCCAGCGGGGACTCCAGCTCTGGAAACACCATATATTTT. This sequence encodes CASGDSSSGNTIYF.

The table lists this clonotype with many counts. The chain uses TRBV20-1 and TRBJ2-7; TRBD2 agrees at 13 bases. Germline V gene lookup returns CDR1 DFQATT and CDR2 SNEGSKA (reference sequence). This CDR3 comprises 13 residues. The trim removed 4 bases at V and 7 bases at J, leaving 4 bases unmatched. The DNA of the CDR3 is TGCAGTGCTATACTAGCGGGAGGGGGTGAGCAGTACTTC. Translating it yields CSAILAGGGEQYF.

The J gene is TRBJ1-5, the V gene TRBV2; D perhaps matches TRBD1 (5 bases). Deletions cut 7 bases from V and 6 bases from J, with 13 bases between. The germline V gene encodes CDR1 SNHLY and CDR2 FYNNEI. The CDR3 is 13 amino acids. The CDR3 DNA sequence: TGTGCCAGCAAGGGGAGTTGGAGTCAGCCCCAGCATTTT. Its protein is CASKGSWSQPQHF.